The rows below give T cell receptor beta chains drawn from one sample of a study of control samples from healthy donors and cancer patients. Measured with immunoSEQ multiplex PCR; TCRdb has only the in-frame clones, and not every one. The table records some 150,000 clones, roughly 94% of them present only once. Sequenced: PBMCs. These receptors came from a man aged 55 to 70 with colorectal cancer. The CDR3 runs from the conserved cysteine through the conserved F or W. The D gene is left open where the match is weak. Some rows have no size entry. The others give once, few or many, or a class for an expanded clone.

abundance: .
j_gene: TRBJ1-6
v_gene: TRBV2
d_gene: TRBD1
CDR3aa: CASSRQGVYNSPLHF
CDR3nt: TGTGCCAGCAGCCGACAGGGAGTCTATAATTCACCCCTCCACTTT

abundance: .
j_gene: TRBJ1-5
v_gene: TRBV6-5
d_gene: TRBD1
CDR3aa: CASRDRGNQPQHF
CDR3nt: TGTGCCAGCAGGGACAGGGGCAATCAGCCCCAGCATTTT

abundance: .
j_gene: TRBJ2-1
v_gene: TRBV29-1
d_gene: .
CDR3aa: CSVEGRGNCNEQFF
CDR3nt: TGCAGCGTTGAAGGCAGGGGTAATTGCAATGAGCAGTTCTTC

abundance: .
j_gene: TRBJ1-2
v_gene: TRBV3-1/TRBV3-2
d_gene: .
CDR3aa: CASSQGLGQNYGYTF
CDR3nt: TGTGCCAGCAGCCAAGGTCTTGGACAGAACTATGGCTACACCTTC

abundance: .
j_gene: TRBJ1-1
v_gene: TRBV30
d_gene: .
CDR3aa: CAWSYGTEAFF
CDR3nt: TGTGCCTGGAGTTACGGGACTGAAGCTTTCTTT

abundance: .
j_gene: TRBJ1-1
v_gene: TRBV5-1
d_gene: .
CDR3aa: CASSFGDGNTEAFF
CDR3nt: TGCGCCAGCAGCTTTGGAGACGGGAACACTGAAGCTTTCTTT

abundance: .
j_gene: TRBJ1-6
v_gene: TRBV6-5
d_gene: .
CDR3aa: CASTAKLGSPLHF
CDR3nt: TGTGCCAGCACTGCGAAACTCGGCTCACCCCTCCACTTT

abundance: .
j_gene: TRBJ1-2
v_gene: TRBV1
d_gene: .
CDR3aa: CTSSPHPDRVQTNYGYTF
CDR3nt: TGCACCAGCAGCCCCCACCCGGACAGGGTCCAGACTAACTATGGCTACACCTTC

abundance: .
j_gene: TRBJ1-1
v_gene: TRBV19
d_gene: .
CDR3aa: CASSLQFVGTEAFF
CDR3nt: TGTGCCAGTAGTCTTCAGTTCGTGGGCACTGAAGCTTTCTTT

abundance: .
j_gene: TRBJ2-7
v_gene: TRBV5-5
d_gene: TRBD1
CDR3aa: CASKTGAIYEQYF
CDR3nt: TGTGCCAGCAAAACAGGGGCGATCTACGAGCAGTACTTC

abundance: .
j_gene: TRBJ2-3
v_gene: TRBV5-4
d_gene: .
CDR3aa: CASSLGTPTSTDTQYF
CDR3nt: TGTGCCAGCAGCCTCGGGACGCCGACTAGCACAGATACGCAGTATTTT

abundance: .
j_gene: TRBJ1-5
v_gene: TRBV27
d_gene: TRBD1
CDR3aa: CASRSGTGGDQPQHF
CDR3nt: TGTGCCAGCAGGTCCGGGACAGGGGGCGATCAGCCCCAGCATTTT

abundance: .
j_gene: TRBJ1-2
v_gene: TRBV15
d_gene: TRBD1
CDR3aa: CATSRSRQGGYGYTF
CDR3nt: TGTGCCACCAGCAGATCCCGACAGGGAGGCTATGGCTACACCTTC

abundance: .
j_gene: TRBJ1-6
v_gene: TRBV5-6
d_gene: TRBD1
CDR3aa: CASSTGESYNSPLHF
CDR3nt: TGTGCCAGCAGCACAGGGGAGTCCTATAATTCACCCCTCCACTTT

abundance: .
j_gene: TRBJ1-5
v_gene: TRBV5-8
d_gene: .
CDR3aa: CASSLNRAVNQPQHF
CDR3nt: TGTGCCAGCAGCTTGAACAGGGCAGTTAATCAGCCCCAGCATTTT

abundance: .
j_gene: TRBJ1-4
v_gene: TRBV7-6
d_gene: .
CDR3aa: CASSLEGRGAHEKLFF
CDR3nt: TGTGCCAGCAGCTTAGAGGGTCGGGGGGCTCACGAAAAACTGTTTTTT

abundance: .
j_gene: TRBJ1-1
v_gene: TRBV11-2
d_gene: .
CDR3aa: CASSLAAGYLGTEAFF
CDR3nt: TGTGCCAGCAGCTTAGCAGCAGGGTATTTGGGCACTGAAGCTTTCTTT

abundance: .
j_gene: TRBJ2-5
v_gene: TRBV5-5
d_gene: TRBD1
CDR3aa: CASSPGTGQETQYF
CDR3nt: TGTGCCAGCAGCCCCGGGACAGGCCAAGAGACCCAGTACTTC

abundance: .
j_gene: TRBJ1-2
v_gene: TRBV6-5
d_gene: TRBD1
CDR3aa: CASIGTGWGYTF
CDR3nt: TGTGCCAGCATTGGGACAGGTTGGGGCTACACCTTC

abundance: .
j_gene: TRBJ2-2
v_gene: TRBV9
d_gene: .
CDR3aa: CASSVAPSNTGELFF
CDR3nt: TGTGCCAGCAGCGTAGCTCCCTCGAACACCGGGGAGCTGTTTTTT

abundance: .
j_gene: TRBJ1-2
v_gene: TRBV27
d_gene: TRBD1
CDR3aa: CASSWDPGQYPYGYTF
CDR3nt: TGTGCCAGCAGTTGGGATCCGGGACAGTACCCCTATGGCTACACCTTC

abundance: .
j_gene: TRBJ1-3
v_gene: TRBV6-1
d_gene: .
CDR3aa: CASSELSSGNTIYF
CDR3nt: TGTGCCAGCAGTGAATTAAGTTCTGGAAACACCATATATTTT

abundance: .
j_gene: TRBJ1-6
v_gene: TRBV5-5
d_gene: .
CDR3aa: CASSVTGHLYNSPLHF
CDR3nt: TGTGCCAGCAGCGTGACAGGCCACCTCTATAATTCACCCCTCCACTTT

abundance: .
j_gene: TRBJ1-2
v_gene: TRBV6-1
d_gene: .
CDR3aa: CASSVAGANYGYTF
CDR3nt: TGTGCCAGCAGTGTAGCAGGCGCTAACTATGGCTACACCTTC

abundance: .
j_gene: TRBJ1-2
v_gene: TRBV7-9
d_gene: .
CDR3aa: CASSLDFRDVNGYTF
CDR3nt: TGTGCCAGCAGCTTAGACTTCAGGGATGTGAATGGCTACACCTTC

abundance: .
j_gene: TRBJ2-3
v_gene: TRBV7-9
d_gene: .
CDR3aa: CASSLRQGTDTQYF
CDR3nt: TGTGCCAGCAGCTTGAGACAGGGCACAGATACGCAGTATTTT

abundance: .
j_gene: TRBJ2-4
v_gene: TRBV19
d_gene: .
CDR3aa: CAPRGRGCKNIQYF
CDR3nt: TGTGCCCCTCGGGGGAGAGGGTGCAAAAACATTCAGTACTTC

abundance: .
j_gene: TRBJ2-7
v_gene: TRBV5-1
d_gene: TRBD1
CDR3aa: CASSLGWTGDEQYF
CDR3nt: TGCGCCAGCAGCTTGGGATGGACAGGGGACGAGCAGTACTTC

abundance: .
j_gene: TRBJ1-5
v_gene: TRBV9
d_gene: .
CDR3aa: CASSVGDRQPQHF
CDR3nt: TGTGCCAGCAGCGTAGGGGACCGGCAGCCCCAGCATTTT

abundance: .
j_gene: TRBJ2-5
v_gene: TRBV5-1
d_gene: .
CDR3aa: CASSLQETQYF
CDR3nt: TGCGCCAGCAGCTTGCAAGAGACCCAGTACTTC

abundance: .
j_gene: TRBJ2-5
v_gene: TRBV19
d_gene: TRBD2
CDR3aa: CASRLAGGQETQYF
CDR3nt: TGTGCCAGTAGGCTAGCGGGGGGTCAAGAGACCCAGTACTTC

abundance: .
j_gene: TRBJ1-2
v_gene: TRBV6-1
d_gene: .
CDR3aa: CASSEATVSGGYTF
CDR3nt: TGTGCCAGCAGTGAAGCAACTGTTTCGGGTGGCTACACCTTC

abundance: .
j_gene: TRBJ1-6
v_gene: TRBV6-2/TRBV6-3
d_gene: .
CDR3aa: CASSYSVSPLHF
CDR3nt: TGTGCCAGCAGTTACTCGGTATCACCCCTCCACTTT

abundance: .
j_gene: TRBJ1-1
v_gene: TRBV18
d_gene: .
CDR3aa: CASSEVARQNTEAFF
CDR3nt: TGTGCCAGCTCTGAAGTAGCGCGTCAGAACACTGAAGCTTTCTTT

abundance: .
j_gene: TRBJ1-1
v_gene: TRBV11-2
d_gene: TRBD1
CDR3aa: CASRARQGQVEAFF
CDR3nt: TGTGCCAGCAGGGCCCGACAGGGACAGGTTGAAGCTTTCTTT

abundance: .
j_gene: TRBJ2-7
v_gene: TRBV12-3/TRBV12-4
d_gene: .
CDR3aa: CASSHFQEQYF
CDR3nt: TGTGCCAGCAGCCACTTTCAGGAGCAGTACTTC

abundance: .
j_gene: TRBJ2-5
v_gene: TRBV18
d_gene: TRBD1
CDR3aa: CASSIGTGPQETQYF
CDR3nt: TGTGCCAGCTCAATCGGGACAGGCCCCCAAGAGACCCAGTACTTC

abundance: .
j_gene: TRBJ1-6
v_gene: TRBV30
d_gene: .
CDR3aa: CAWSTVSSYNSPLHF
CDR3nt: TGTGCCTGGTCGACAGTGAGCTCCTATAATTCACCCCTCCACTTT

abundance: .
j_gene: TRBJ1-1
v_gene: TRBV7-9
d_gene: TRBD1
CDR3aa: CATNQQGAFTEAFF
CDR3nt: TGTGCCACAAATCAACAGGGGGCATTTACTGAAGCTTTCTTT

abundance: .
j_gene: TRBJ1-4
v_gene: TRBV3-1/TRBV3-2
d_gene: .
CDR3aa: CASSQEAFNEKLFF
CDR3nt: TGTGCCAGCAGCCAAGAGGCCTTTAATGAAAAACTGTTTTTT

abundance: .
j_gene: TRBJ1-6
v_gene: TRBV5-5
d_gene: .
CDR3aa: CASSLADDSPLHF
CDR3nt: TGTGCCAGCAGCTTGGCCGACGATTCACCCCTCCACTTT

abundance: .
j_gene: TRBJ1-2
v_gene: TRBV12-3/TRBV12-4
d_gene: .
CDR3aa: CASSLSTGYGYTF
CDR3nt: TGTGCCAGCAGTTTAAGTACAGGGTATGGCTACACCTTC

abundance: .
j_gene: TRBJ1-4
v_gene: TRBV10-2
d_gene: .
CDR3aa: CASSQQGLGEKLFF
CDR3nt: TGCGCCAGCAGTCAGCAGGGGTTAGGTGAAAAACTGTTTTTT

abundance: .
j_gene: TRBJ1-3
v_gene: TRBV6-1
d_gene: .
CDR3aa: CASSEFGSGNTIYF
CDR3nt: TGTGCCAGCAGTGAATTCGGCTCTGGAAACACCATATATTTT

abundance: once
j_gene: TRBJ2-7
v_gene: TRBV6-5
d_gene: .
CDR3aa: CASSYSRATGHEQYF
CDR3nt: TGTGCCAGCAGTTACTCGAGGGCGACAGGCCACGAGCAGTACTTC

abundance: .
j_gene: TRBJ2-2
v_gene: TRBV30
d_gene: TRBD1
CDR3aa: CAWRGISGQGATGELFF
CDR3nt: TGTGCCTGGAGGGGGATCTCGGGACAGGGCGCCACCGGGGAGCTGTTTTTT

abundance: .
j_gene: TRBJ1-5
v_gene: TRBV5-8
d_gene: .
CDR3aa: CASSFWGNGNQPQHF
CDR3nt: TGTGCCAGCAGCTTTTGGGGAAACGGCAATCAGCCCCAGCATTTT

abundance: .
j_gene: TRBJ2-7
v_gene: TRBV4-1
d_gene: .
CDR3aa: CASSQRTDNSYEQYF
CDR3nt: TGCGCCAGCAGCCAACGGACGGACAACTCCTACGAGCAGTACTTC

abundance: .
j_gene: TRBJ2-3
v_gene: TRBV5-1
d_gene: TRBD2
CDR3aa: CASSLVAGAFTDTQYF
CDR3nt: TGCGCCAGCAGCTTGGTAGCGGGGGCTTTCACAGATACGCAGTATTTT

abundance: .
j_gene: TRBJ1-1
v_gene: TRBV19
d_gene: .
CDR3aa: CASEDSMNTEAFF
CDR3nt: TGTGCCAGTGAGGACAGTATGAACACTGAAGCTTTCTTT

abundance: .
j_gene: TRBJ2-5
v_gene: TRBV5-5
d_gene: .
CDR3aa: CASSLLGKETQYF
CDR3nt: TGTGCCAGCAGCTTGCTGGGAAAAGAGACCCAGTACTTC

abundance: once
j_gene: TRBJ1-1
v_gene: TRBV9
d_gene: .
CDR3aa: CASSLGANTEAFF
CDR3nt: TGTGCCAGCAGCCTAGGAGCGAACACTGAAGCTTTCTTT

abundance: .
j_gene: TRBJ2-7
v_gene: TRBV11-3
d_gene: .
CDR3aa: CASSFQGLDEQYF
CDR3nt: TGTGCCAGCAGCTTTCAGGGGCTCGACGAGCAGTACTTC

abundance: .
j_gene: TRBJ2-1
v_gene: TRBV30
d_gene: .
CDR3aa: CAWSVRVEEQFF
CDR3nt: TGTGCCTGGAGTGTACGTGTAGAGGAGCAGTTCTTC

abundance: once
j_gene: TRBJ2-5
v_gene: TRBV19
d_gene: .
CDR3aa: CASSPGETQYF
CDR3nt: TGTGCCAGTAGTCCCGGAGAGACCCAGTACTTC

abundance: .
j_gene: TRBJ2-7
v_gene: TRBV28
d_gene: TRBD1
CDR3aa: CASSSQGPYEQYF
CDR3nt: TGTGCCAGCAGTTCACAGGGGCCCTACGAGCAGTACTTC

abundance: .
j_gene: TRBJ2-5
v_gene: TRBV30
d_gene: TRBD1
CDR3aa: CAWGTGGGQETQYF
CDR3nt: TGTGCCTGGGGGACAGGGGGAGGGCAAGAGACCCAGTACTTC

abundance: .
j_gene: TRBJ2-7
v_gene: TRBV10-3
d_gene: TRBD2
CDR3aa: CAISESPGLAGEEQYF
CDR3nt: TGTGCCATCAGTGAGTCTCCGGGACTAGCGGGGGAAGAGCAGTACTTC